This TCR beta chain was recovered during a study of CD8 T cells in Susac syndrome. Germline CDR1 and CDR2: DFQATT and SNEGSKA (reference sequence). This CDR3 is built from 14 residues. Losses at the gene ends were 5 bases for V and 2 bases for J; bases not matched to a gene: 5. The study sequenced TCR beta in blood CD8+ and CD4+ T cells. Random hexamers primed reverse transcription of about 0.45 to 1 ug RNA. Amplification of TCR beta CDR3 across 54 Vbeta and 13 Jbeta was performed with immunoSEQ multiplex PCR. TCRdb reanalysed the immunoSEQ multiplex PCR reads using MiXCR and keeps one entry per CDR3 protein. The repertoire has just under 150,000 distinct CDR3 sequences, roughly 94% of them found once; the top ten carry under 0.095%.

This receptor was taken from a human donor in good health. The source material was CD4+ T cells from PBMCs. The V gene is TRBV20-1, the J gene TRBJ2-2; 7 bases line up with TRBD2. The CDR3 coding sequence is TGCAGTGCTCCCGGCGGGAGTAACACCGGGGAGCTGTTTTTT. Its translation: CSAPGGSNTGELFF.